This T cell receptor (beta chain) was recovered during a study of T-cell reconstitution after alpha-beta-depleted transplantation in children. The CDR3 is made up of 15 amino acids. Between the trimmed V and J ends, which lost 0 bases and 4 bases, there was a span of 16 bases. The germline V gene encodes CDR1 SQVTM and CDR2 ANQGSEA. Library preparation (for TCRbeta) was performed with unique molecular identifiers. MiXCR, applied by TCRdb to the PCR reads, yields one record per CDR3 protein. Altogether over 200,000 distinct CDR3 sequences are present, approximately 9% being singletons, with the ten largest covering about 6.2%. This clonotype was recorded many times.

Sample: PBMCs from the stem cell graft donor, taken from the stem cell graft. The receptor's source is a human donor who donated a stem cell graft to a child with acute lymphoblastic leukemia. The genes are TRBV29-1 and TRBJ2-7; a possible D gene is TRBD1 (6 bases). CDR3 residues: CSVEDIAGASYEQYF. The CDR3 nucleotides are TGCAGCGTTGAAGATATAGCAGGGGCATCGTACGAGCAGTACTTC.